This T cell receptor (beta chain) was found in a study of cytomegalovirus exposure and HLA in healthy donors. In the study overall: Previous work identified 95 million to 120 million unique TCR beta sequences from about 179 million T cells.

The CDR3 loop spans 16 amino acids. The V gene lost 3 bases and the J gene lost 1 base, with 15 bases spanning the gap. CDR1 and CDR2 (germline): SGHVS, FQNEAQ. A remark on this clone: What it binds is unknown.

With 60 Vbeta and 13 Jbeta primers, the PCR was carried out. Libraries were prepared by immunoSEQ multiplex PCR; TCRdb keeps only in-frame clonotypes and omits some of them. In the table there are about 120,000 clones, 72% of which are singletons. General study results and limits: For most subjects, TCR beta sequences were reported to predict HLA-A and HLA-B alleles with accuracy.

The J gene is TRBJ1-1, the V gene TRBV7-8, with TRBD1 as a possible D gene (5 bases). The source of this sequence is a man aged 30 to 45 in good health and CMV-seronegative. Sample: PBMCs. Here the CDR3 reads CASSLGGHPENTEAFF. In nucleotides, the CDR3 is TGTGCCAGCAGCTTGGGCGGACATCCGGAGAACACTGAAGCTTTCTTT.